This T cell receptor beta chain was sequenced in a study of T cells after yellow fever vaccination. Findings and limits, study-wide: The CD4 and CD8 compartments had a small share of their clonotypes in common.

On this clonotype itself: Antigen unknown.

TCRdb re-called the 5' RACE reads with MiXCR, one entry per CDR3 protein. Counted here are approximately 260,000 distinct CDR3 sequences, 5.2% occurring once; the ten biggest clones make up less than 3.5%. With 4 bases removed from V and 10 bases from J, the gap between germline ends came to 22 bases. The CDR3 runs to 15 residues. CDR1 is LGHDT, CDR2 YNNKEL, per germline (reference sequence). This sample comprised CD4+ T cells sorted from PBMCs, obtained on the day of the yellow fever booster vaccination. The sequence was collected from a young man who received the YFV17D yellow fever vaccine. The chain employs TRBV3-1 and TRBJ1-1, with a tentative D call TRBD1 (6 bases). This chain's CDR3 is CASSLDPGQGRAAFF. The CDR3 DNA is TGTGCCAGCAGCCTCGACCCCGGCCAGGGGAGAGCAGCTTTCTTT.